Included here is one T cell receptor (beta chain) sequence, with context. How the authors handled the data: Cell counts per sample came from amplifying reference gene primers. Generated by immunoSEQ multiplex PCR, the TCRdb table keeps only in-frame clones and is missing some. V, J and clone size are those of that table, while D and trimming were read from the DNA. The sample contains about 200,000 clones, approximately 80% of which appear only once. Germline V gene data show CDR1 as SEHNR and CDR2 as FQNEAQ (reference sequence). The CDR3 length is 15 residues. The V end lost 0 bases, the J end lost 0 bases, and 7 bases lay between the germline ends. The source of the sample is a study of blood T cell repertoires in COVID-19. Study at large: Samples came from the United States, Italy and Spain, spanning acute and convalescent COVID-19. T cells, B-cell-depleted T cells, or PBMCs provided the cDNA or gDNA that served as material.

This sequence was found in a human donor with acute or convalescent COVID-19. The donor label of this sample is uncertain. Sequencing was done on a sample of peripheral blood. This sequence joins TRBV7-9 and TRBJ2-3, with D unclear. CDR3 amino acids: CASSLAEASTDTQYF. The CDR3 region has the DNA TGTGCCAGCAGCTTAGCCGAAGCTAGCACAGATACGCAGTATTTT.